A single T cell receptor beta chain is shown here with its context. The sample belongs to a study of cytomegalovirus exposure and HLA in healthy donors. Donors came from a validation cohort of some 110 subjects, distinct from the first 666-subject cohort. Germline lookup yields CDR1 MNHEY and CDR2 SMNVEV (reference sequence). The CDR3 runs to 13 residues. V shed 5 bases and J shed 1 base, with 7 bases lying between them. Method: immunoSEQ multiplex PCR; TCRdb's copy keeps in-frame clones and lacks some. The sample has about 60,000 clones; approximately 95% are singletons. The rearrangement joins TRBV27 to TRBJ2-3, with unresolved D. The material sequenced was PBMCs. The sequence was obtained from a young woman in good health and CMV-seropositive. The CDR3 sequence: CASSPLGTDTQYF. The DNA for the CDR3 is TGTGCCAGCAGTCCCCTTGGCACAGATACGCAGTATTTT.